The sequence of this T cell receptor beta chain was determined in a study of CD8 T cells in ankylosing spondylitis (dated by TCRdb to 2015 to 2018). At the level of the whole study: To find TCR variants linked to disease, the study profiled T cell receptor beta repertoires in ankylosing spondylitis patients and healthy donors. The whole study cohort included 85 to 120 healthy donors and about two dozen ankylosing spondylitis patients. Peripheral blood was sampled, and synovial fluid was also collected from ankylosing spondylitis patients. Broader findings and caveats from the paper: Blood from ankylosing spondylitis patients appeared to be characterized by a TCR beta motif made up of about 8 highly homologous amino acid variants. Some motif variants had previously been reported in the synovial fluid and blood of reactive arthritis patients, which suggests shared mechanisms of disease initiation. The disease-linked clones showed a CD8+ phenotype and occurred at relatively low frequencies in peripheral blood. Significant enrichment of the disease-linked clones was reported in matched synovial fluid samples from ankylosing spondylitis patients.

This clonotype was seen ten or more times. No cognate antigen has been identified for it. Per-base qualities were not stored, and no clone one base away is much larger. In the germline V gene (reference sequence), CDR1 corresponds to SGHAT and CDR2 to FQDESV. Its CDR3 holds 18 amino acids, cysteine through phenylalanine. Of all the DNA, just the CDR3 is kept, 54 bases in frame from base 1. At the junction V is shortened by 4 bases and J by 0 bases; bases outside the gene matches: 7. Sequencer: Illumina HiSeq 2500. Quantitative 5'-RACE with molecular barcodes was the method used to prepare the TCR beta libraries. As for the authors' bioinformatics: To identify disease-linked TCR variants, a new computational method was used, one built on a probabilistic model of VDJ rearrangement. The public reads were run again by TCRdb, first through fastp at Q25 and then through MiXCR, and only productive beta chains were kept. Each entry merges the rows of one CDR3 protein and shows their most common DNA and genes. TCRdb's processing, not the study's, gives the V and J calls here. The sample records about 340,000 distinct CDR3 sequences, less than 10% of which are singletons. Of the sample, more than 14% falls within the top ten clones.

This chain joins TRBV11-1 to TRBJ2-1, with 12 bases in between that match TRBD2. The origin of this receptor is a male donor with ankylosing spondylitis. The sequencing input was blood, either unsorted or a sorted T cell fraction (not recorded which). The CDR3 region: CASSYRLAGGVSYNEQFF. The DNA reads TGTGCCAGCAGCTACCGCCTAGCGGGAGGGGTCTCCTACAATGAGCAGTTCTTC.